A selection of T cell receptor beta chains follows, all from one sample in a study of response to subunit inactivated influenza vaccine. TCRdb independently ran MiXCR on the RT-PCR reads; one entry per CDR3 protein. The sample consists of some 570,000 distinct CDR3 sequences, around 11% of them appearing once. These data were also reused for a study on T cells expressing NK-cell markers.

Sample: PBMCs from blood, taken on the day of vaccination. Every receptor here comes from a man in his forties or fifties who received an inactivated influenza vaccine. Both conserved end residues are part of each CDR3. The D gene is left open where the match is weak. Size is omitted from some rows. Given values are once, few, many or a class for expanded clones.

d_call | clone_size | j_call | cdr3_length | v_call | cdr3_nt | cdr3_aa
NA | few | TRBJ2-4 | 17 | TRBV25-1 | TGTGCCAGCAGTGCCCAAGGGACTGCCGGGGCCAAAAACATTCAGTACTTC | CASSAQGTAGAKNIQYF
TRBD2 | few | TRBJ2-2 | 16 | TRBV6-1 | TGTGCCAGCAGAAATAGCGGGGGCCGTAACACCGGGGAGCTGTTTTTT | CASRNSGGRNTGELFF
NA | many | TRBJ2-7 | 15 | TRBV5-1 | TGCGCCAGCAGCTTTGTGTCGGACCTCACCTACGAGCAGTACTTC | CASSFVSDLTYEQYF
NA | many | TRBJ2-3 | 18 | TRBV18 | TGTGCCAGCTCACCACCGGTGAAAAGGGTAAGCCGGCCAGATACGCAGTATTTT | CASSPPVKRVSRPDTQYF
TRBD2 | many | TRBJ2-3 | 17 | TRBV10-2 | TGCGCCAGCAGTGAGAGTAGACTAGCGGGAAGGGCAGATACGCAGTATTTT | CASSESRLAGRADTQYF
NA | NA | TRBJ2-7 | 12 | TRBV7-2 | TGTGCCAGCAGCTTATTGGCGGGGGAGCAGTACTTC | CASSLLAGEQYF
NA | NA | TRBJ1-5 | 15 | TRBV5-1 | TGCGCCAGCAGCTTGGGGGTGTCGGCTGGGCAGCCCCAGCATTTT | CASSLGVSAGQPQHF
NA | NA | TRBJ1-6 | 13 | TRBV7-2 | TGTGCCAGCAGCCCAGCGCCTGATTCACCCCTCCACTTT | CASSPAPDSPLHF
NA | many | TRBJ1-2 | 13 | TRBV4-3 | TGCGCCAGCAGCCAAGATCGTCGGGGAGGCTACACCTTC | CASSQDRRGGYTF
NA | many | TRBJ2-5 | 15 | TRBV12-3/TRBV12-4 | TGTGCCAGCAGTCCGGACTTTTTTCGGGAAGAGACCCAGTACTTC | CASSPDFFREETQYF
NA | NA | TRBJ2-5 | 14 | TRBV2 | TGTGCCAGCAGTGAAGGACCTCCCCAAGAGACCCAGTACTTC | CASSEGPPQETQYF
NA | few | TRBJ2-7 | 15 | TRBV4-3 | TGCGCCAGCAGCCAAGGTCCGGGTAGCTCCTACGAGCAGTACTTC | CASSQGPGSSYEQYF
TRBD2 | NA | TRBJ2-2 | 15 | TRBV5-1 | TGCGCCAGCAGCTTGGAGGCGGGAGACGCCGGGGAGCTGTTTTTT | CASSLEAGDAGELFF
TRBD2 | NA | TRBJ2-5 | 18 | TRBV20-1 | TGCAGTGCCGCCGGGACTAGCGGGGGGGCAGGTAGTGCCGAGACCCAGTACTTC | CSAAGTSGGAGSAETQYF